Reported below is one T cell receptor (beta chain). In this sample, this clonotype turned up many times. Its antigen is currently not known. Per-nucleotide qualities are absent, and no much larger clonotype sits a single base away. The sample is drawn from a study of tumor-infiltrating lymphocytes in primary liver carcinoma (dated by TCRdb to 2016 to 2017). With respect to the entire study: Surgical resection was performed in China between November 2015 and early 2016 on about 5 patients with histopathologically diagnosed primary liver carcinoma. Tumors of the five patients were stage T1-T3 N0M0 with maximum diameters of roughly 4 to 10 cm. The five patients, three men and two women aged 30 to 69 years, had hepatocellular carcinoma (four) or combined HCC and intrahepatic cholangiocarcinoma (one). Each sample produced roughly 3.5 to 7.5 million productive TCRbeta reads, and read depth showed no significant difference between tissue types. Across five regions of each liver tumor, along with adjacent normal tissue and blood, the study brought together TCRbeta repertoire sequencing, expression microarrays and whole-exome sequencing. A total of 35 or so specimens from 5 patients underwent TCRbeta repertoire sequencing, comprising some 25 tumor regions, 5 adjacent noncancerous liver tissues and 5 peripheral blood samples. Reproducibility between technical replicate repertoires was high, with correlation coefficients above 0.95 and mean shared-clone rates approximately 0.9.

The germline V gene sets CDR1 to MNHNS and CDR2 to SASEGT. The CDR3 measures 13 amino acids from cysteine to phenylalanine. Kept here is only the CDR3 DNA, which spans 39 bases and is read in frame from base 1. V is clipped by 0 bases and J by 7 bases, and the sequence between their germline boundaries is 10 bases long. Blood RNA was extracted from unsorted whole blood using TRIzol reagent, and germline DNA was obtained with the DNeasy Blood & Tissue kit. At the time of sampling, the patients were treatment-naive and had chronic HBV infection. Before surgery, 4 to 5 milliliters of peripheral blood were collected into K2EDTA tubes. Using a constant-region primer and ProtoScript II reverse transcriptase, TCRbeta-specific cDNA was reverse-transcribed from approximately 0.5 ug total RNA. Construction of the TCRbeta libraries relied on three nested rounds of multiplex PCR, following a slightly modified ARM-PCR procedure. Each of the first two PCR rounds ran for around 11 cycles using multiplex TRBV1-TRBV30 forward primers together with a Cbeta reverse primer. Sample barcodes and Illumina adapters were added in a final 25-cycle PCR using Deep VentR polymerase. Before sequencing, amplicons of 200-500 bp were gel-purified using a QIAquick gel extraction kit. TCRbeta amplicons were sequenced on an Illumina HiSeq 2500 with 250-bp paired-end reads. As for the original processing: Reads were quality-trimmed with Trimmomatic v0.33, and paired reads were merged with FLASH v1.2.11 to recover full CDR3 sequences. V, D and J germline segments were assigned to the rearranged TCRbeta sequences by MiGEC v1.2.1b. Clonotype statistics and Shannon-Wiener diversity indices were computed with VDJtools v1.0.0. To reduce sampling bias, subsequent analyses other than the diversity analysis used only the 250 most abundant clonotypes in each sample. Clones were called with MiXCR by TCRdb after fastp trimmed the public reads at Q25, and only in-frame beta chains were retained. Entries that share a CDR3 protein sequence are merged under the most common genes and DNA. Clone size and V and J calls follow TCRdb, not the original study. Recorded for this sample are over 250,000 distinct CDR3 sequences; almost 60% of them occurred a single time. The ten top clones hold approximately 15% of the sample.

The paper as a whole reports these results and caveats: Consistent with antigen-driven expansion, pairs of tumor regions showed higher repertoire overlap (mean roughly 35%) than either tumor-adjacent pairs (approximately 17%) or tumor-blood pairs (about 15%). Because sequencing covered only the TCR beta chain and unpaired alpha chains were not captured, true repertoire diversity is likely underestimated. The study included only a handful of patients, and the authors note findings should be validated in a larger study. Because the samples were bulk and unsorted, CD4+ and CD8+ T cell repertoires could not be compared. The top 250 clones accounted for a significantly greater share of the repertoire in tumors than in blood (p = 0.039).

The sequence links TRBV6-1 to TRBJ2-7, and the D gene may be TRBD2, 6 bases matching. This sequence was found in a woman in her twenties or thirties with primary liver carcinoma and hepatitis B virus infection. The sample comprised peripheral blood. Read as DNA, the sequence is TGTGCCAGCAGTGAAGCGCCGGGGGAGGAGCAGTACTTC. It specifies CASSEAPGEEQYF.